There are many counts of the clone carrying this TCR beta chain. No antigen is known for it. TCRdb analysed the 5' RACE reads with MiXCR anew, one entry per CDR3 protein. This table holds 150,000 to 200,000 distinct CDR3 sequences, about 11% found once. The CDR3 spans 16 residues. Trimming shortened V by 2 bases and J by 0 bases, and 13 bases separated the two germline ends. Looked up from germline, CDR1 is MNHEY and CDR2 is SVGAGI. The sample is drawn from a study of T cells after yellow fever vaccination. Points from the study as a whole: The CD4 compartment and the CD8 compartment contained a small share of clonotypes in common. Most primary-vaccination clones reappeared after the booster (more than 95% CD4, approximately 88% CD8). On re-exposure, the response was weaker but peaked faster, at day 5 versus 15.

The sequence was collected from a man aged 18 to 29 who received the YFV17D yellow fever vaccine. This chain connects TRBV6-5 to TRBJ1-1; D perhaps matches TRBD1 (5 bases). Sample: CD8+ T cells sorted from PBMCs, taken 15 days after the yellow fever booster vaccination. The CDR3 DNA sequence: TGTGCCAGCAGTTACACGCTCGGGGCCATGAACACTGAAGCTTTCTTT. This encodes CASSYTLGAMNTEAFF.